The 9 T cell receptor beta chains presented below share a single source sample, sequenced in a study of spatial heterogeneity in lung cancer. The time point: blood at routine non-recurrence follow-up after resection. A single record per CDR3 protein comes from TCRdb applying MiXCR to the 5' RACE reads. Altogether about 33,000 distinct CDR3 sequences are present, 10% being singletons, with the ten largest covering under 30%. This material consisted of PBMCs, taken at follow-up. The origin of the receptors is a female donor with early-stage non-small cell lung cancer.

This clonotype came up many times. The chain couples TRBV6-6 to TRBJ2-2; 8 nucleotides match TRBD1. The J segment lost 1 base and the V segment lost 6 bases, leaving 13 bases of the junction unmatched. CDR3 size: 18 residues. The germline CDR1 and CDR2 sequences are MNHNY and SVGAGI (reference sequence). The CDR3 DNA follows: TGTGCCAGCAGCCATGGACAGGGTAGATCGATGAACACCGGGGAGCTGTTTTTT. It translates to CASSHGQGRSMNTGELFF.

The chain carries TRBV7-2 and TRBJ1-2, with D hard to call. V was cut by 2 bases and J by 3 bases, with 10 bases left in between. CDR1 is SGHTA and CDR2 is FQGNSA in the germline V gene. The CDR3 is 14 amino acids. In nucleotides, the CDR3 is TGTGCCAGCAGCTTACTACCAACCCACTATGGCTACACCTTC. It specifies CASSLLPTHYGYTF.

This clonotype was counted ten times or more. This chain connects TRBV14 to TRBJ2-4; 9 bases match TRBD1. This CDR3 region has 16 residues. Per the germline V gene, CDR1 is SGHDN and CDR2 is FVKESK. V lost 4 bases, J lost 3 bases, and 7 bases stayed unmatched. The CDR3 DNA reads as TGTGCCAGCAGCCCCTGGGACAGGGTGGGCAAAAACATTCAGTACTTC. It is translated as CASSPWDRVGKNIQYF.

This sequence joins TRBV7-9 and TRBJ2-3; 10 bases map to TRBD1. Germline trimming cut 5 bases from V and 5 bases from J; bases unmatched to any gene: 7. Germline lookup yields CDR1 SEHNR and CDR2 FQNEAQ (reference sequence). The CDR3 runs 15 residues. The CDR3, as DNA: TGTGCCAGCAGCGCCCCGGGACAGGGGTTAGATACGCAGTATTTT. Its protein product is CASSAPGQGLDTQYF.

This clonotype has a count of ten or more. CDR3 nucleotides: TGTGCCAGCAGCCCAAGTAGCGGGGGGGAGTGGATAGATACGCAGTATTTT. Protein product: CASSPSSGGEWIDTQYF. J is TRBJ2-3 and V is TRBV7-8, with 11 bases fitting TRBD2. Trimming at V came to 5 bases and at J to 5 bases, leaving 12 bases not matched to a gene. Germline V gene lookup returns CDR1 SGHVS and CDR2 FQNEAQ. The CDR3 has 17 amino acids.

The chain combines TRBV19 with TRBJ2-3, with 11 bases fitting TRBD2. CDR3 length: 15 residues. J lost 0 bases, V lost 9 bases, and 5 bases had no gene match. CDR1 is LNHDA and CDR2 is SQIVND in the germline V gene (reference sequence). The CDR3 spells CASKRLAGSTDTQYF. DNA for the CDR3: TGTGCCAGCAAGAGACTAGCGGGGAGCACAGATACGCAGTATTTT. Full variable domain (rest looked up from reference TRBV19 and TRBJ2-3): DGGITQSPKYLFRKEGQNVTLSCEQNLNHDAMYWYRQDPGQGLRLIYYSQIVNDFQKGDIAEGYSVSREKKESFPLTVTSAQKNPTAFYLCASKRLAGSTDTQYFGPGTRLTVL.

V usage is TRBV5-6 and J usage is TRBJ2-7; the D gene is possibly TRBD1 (5 bases). The V gene's germline CDR1 is SGHDT and CDR2 YYEEEE. V was shortened by 2 bases and J by 2 bases, with 11 bases between the two germline ends. The CDR3 totals 14 residues. The CDR3 DNA follows: TGTGCCAGCAGCTTCCGACAGATCCCCTACGAGCAGTACTTC. It yields the protein CASSFRQIPYEQYF.

This clonotype was seen more than once but under ten times. The chain recombines TRBV27 with TRBJ2-7; 9 bases agree with TRBD1. Germline CDR1 is MNHEY and CDR2 is SMNVEV (reference sequence). V lost 5 bases and J lost 7; bases outside the gene matches: 15. CDR3 length: 16 residues. The CDR3 loop is CASSITTGTGYGEQYF. The CDR3 nucleotides read TGTGCCAGCAGTATCACCACCGGGACAGGGTATGGTGAGCAGTACTTC.

The chain recombines TRBV29-1 with TRBJ1-1, with 7 bases that match TRBD1. V lost 2 bases to trimming and J lost 7 bases; unmatched junction nucleotides: 10. Per germline, CDR1 SQVTM and CDR2 ANQGSEA. The CDR3 runs to 14 residues. The CDR3 loop reads CSVELGGQKYEAFF. The CDR3 bases are TGCAGCGTTGAACTTGGGGGACAGAAGTATGAAGCTTTCTTT.